Below, 28 T cell receptor beta chains from the same sample are listed, as sequenced in a study of control samples from healthy donors and cancer patients. Profiling relied on immunoSEQ multiplex PCR, and the TCRdb table lists in-frame clones only, not all of them. The table records under 150,000 clones, 85% to 90% of them present only once. The specimen was blood. These receptors originate from a woman aged 65 to 85 in good health.

V is TRBV6-5 and J is TRBJ1-1, with a weak D call TRBD1 (6 bases). The CDR3 is made up of 14 amino acids. The germline CDR1 and CDR2 sequences are MNHEY and SVGAGI. The V end was cut by 4 bases, the J end by 4 bases, with 13 bases between. CDR3 in DNA: TGTGCCAGCAGTTCCCTCCGCAGGGGCACTGAAGCTTTCTTT. Translated, it gives CASSSLRRGTEAFF.

The genes are TRBV3-1 (or the pseudogene TRBV3-2) and TRBJ1-4, with D tentatively TRBD1 (5 bases). The CDR3 has 14 amino acids. Trimming shortened V by 3 bases and J by 3 bases, and 8 bases separated the two germline ends. Germline CDR1 reads LGHDT; CDR2 reads YNNKEL (reference sequence). The CDR3 loop is CASSQGVSNEKLFF. The CDR3 DNA sequence: TGTGCCAGCAGCCAGGGGGTTTCTAATGAAAAACTGTTTTTT.

V and J are TRBV18 and TRBJ1-2, with D perhaps TRBD1 (6 bases). The V gene's germline CDR1 is KGHSH and CDR2 LQKENI. CDR3 length: 14 residues. Trimming pared 6 bases from V and 6 bases from J, leaving 17 bases between. The CDR3 region has the DNA TGTGCCAGCTCGCGCAGACAGGACTTCGATGGCTACACCTTC. Translation gives CASSRRQDFDGYTF.

The chain combines TRBV21-1 with TRBJ1-4; the table's D call of TRBD1 was not tested on the DNA. TRBV21-1 is shown as a pseudogene. The CDR3 covers 17 residues. This CDR3 is CASSNQGRPATNEKLFF. The CDR3, as DNA: TGTGCCAGCAGCAACCAAGGCAGGCCAGCAACTAATGAAAAACTGTTTTTT.

The V call is TRBV10-2, the J call TRBJ1-2; TRBD1 agrees at 9 bases. Germline CDR1 and CDR2: WSHSY and SAAADI. The CDR3 length is 13 residues. J lost 6 bases, V lost 5 bases, and 4 bases had no gene match. The CDR3 is CASSLGQGHGYTF. CDR3 coding DNA: TGCGCCAGCAGTCTGGGACAGGGACATGGCTACACCTTC.

This clone was observed a single time. An end of the junction differs from the germline gene, which may be a read error. The gene calls are TRBV19 and TRBJ2-6; 8 nucleotides align to TRBD1. This CDR3 region has 21 residues. The germline CDR1 and CDR2 sequences are LNHDA and SQIVND (reference sequence). CDR3: CASSLDRDRPFAVSGANVLTF. In DNA, the CDR3 is TGTGCCAGTAGTTTAGACCGGGACAGGCCTTTCGCCGTCTCTGGGGCCAACGTCCTGACTTTC.

V gene TRBV9 combines with J gene TRBJ1-6; D is unclear. With 0 bases removed from V and 6 bases from J, the gap between germline ends came to 7 bases. In germline, CDR1 is SGDLS, CDR2 YYNGEE. The CDR3 runs to 14 residues. CDR3 DNA: TGTGCCAGCAGCGTAGCTGCTGCTAATTCACCCCTCCACTTT. This codes for CASSVAAANSPLHF.

This rearrangement joins TRBV7-2 to TRBJ1-2; D may be TRBD1 (5 bases). From germline, CDR1 is SGHTA and CDR2 FQGNSA. This CDR3 comprises 13 residues. V was trimmed by 4 bases and J by 4 bases, leaving 10 bases between them. The CDR3 loop reads CASSSGIGYGYTF. The CDR3 bases are TGTGCCAGCAGCTCAGGGATCGGCTATGGCTACACCTTC.

CDR3 coding DNA: TGTGCCAGCAGCCGCCCGGGACATAACTACGAGCAGTACTTC. Amino acids: CASSRPGHNYEQYF. The chain joins TRBV3-1 (or the pseudogene TRBV3-2) to TRBJ2-7; D is perhaps TRBD1 (6 bases). CDR3 length: 14 residues. V was pared by 4 bases and J by 3 bases, with 13 bases between. Germline values: CDR1 LGHDT, CDR2 YNNKEL (reference sequence).

The genes are TRBV12-5 and TRBJ2-7; tentatively, D is TRBD1 (5 bases). The germline V gene has CDR1 LGHNT and CDR2 FRNRAP. The length of the CDR3 is 14 residues. V gave up 1 base and J gave up 2 bases, with 9 bases separating them. The CDR3 region has the DNA TGTGCTAGTGGTTTGGCAGGGCCCCCCTACGAGCAGTACTTC. Residues: CASGLAGPPYEQYF.

The chain couples TRBV15 to TRBJ2-3, with D possibly being TRBD1 (6 bases). The CDR3 spans 17 residues. Trimming left V 2 bases short and J 1 base short, with 16 bases between. CDR1 is LNHNV and CDR2 is YYDKDF in the germline V gene (reference sequence). In DNA, the CDR3 is TGTGCCACCAGCAGATTTAACCCGGGACACCGCACAGATACGCAGTATTTT. Translating gives CATSRFNPGHRTDTQYF. The complete variable domain, with remaining parts taken from reference TRBV15 and TRBJ2-3, reads DAMVIQNPRYQVTQFGKPVTLSCSQTLNHNVMYWYQQKSSQAPKLLFHYYDKDFNNEADTPDNFQSRRPNTSFCFLDIRSPGLGDTAMYLCATSRFNPGHRTDTQYFGPGTRLTVL.

This CDR3 reads CASSYDRYSTDTQYF. The CDR3 nucleotides read TGTGCCAGCAGCTACGACAGGTACAGCACAGATACGCAGTATTTT. The rearrangement links TRBV7-2 to TRBJ2-3; perhaps TRBD1 as D (6 bases). CDR1 is SGHTA and CDR2 is FQGNSA in the germline V gene. The CDR3 runs to 15 residues. V was shortened by 4 bases and J by 0 bases, with 11 bases between the two germline ends.

The chain employs TRBV19 and TRBJ2-7; the match to TRBD1 covers 10 bases. Germline assignment: CDR1 LNHDA and CDR2 SQIVND (reference sequence). V lost 8 bases, J lost 3 bases, and 4 bases stayed unmatched. This CDR3 region has 13 residues. CDR3 bases: TGTGCCAGTGGCCGGGACAGGGGCTACGAGCAGTACTTC. Translated, it gives CASGRDRGYEQYF.

The gene calls are TRBV12-3 or TRBV12-4 and TRBJ2-3; D ambiguous. Trimming took 1 base from V and 2 from J, leaving 4 bases between them. There are 13 residues in the CDR3. The DNA for the CDR3 is TGTGCCAGCAGTTTAGGGACCACAGATACGCAGTATTTT. Its protein is CASSLGTTDTQYF.

The chain has TRBV3-1 (or the pseudogene TRBV3-2) and TRBJ1-2; 9 positions match TRBD1. V lost 4 bases, J lost 5 bases, and 11 bases stayed unmatched. This CDR3 region has 16 residues. CDR1 is LGHDT and CDR2 is YNNKEL in the germline V gene (reference sequence). CDR3 protein: CASSPAGQGFSYGYTF. The CDR3 nucleotides read TGTGCCAGCAGCCCGGCGGGACAGGGCTTCTCATATGGCTACACCTTC.

The rearrangement links TRBV7-8 to TRBJ1-4; D is unclear. The CDR3 runs to 15 residues. Germline CDR1 and CDR2: SGHVS and FQNEAQ. V was shortened by 1 base and J by 8 bases, with 14 bases between the two germline ends. Here the CDR3 DNA reads TGTGCCAGCAGCTTAGTTGGCGGTATTTACGAAAAACTGTTTTTT. Its translation is CASSLVGGIYEKLFF.

The sample holds a few counts of this clone. The CDR3 DNA reads as TGTGCCAGCAGCTTACAGGGGGCTGGCACTGAAGCTTTCTTT. This encodes CASSLQGAGTEAFF. The chain joins TRBV7-9 to TRBJ1-1, with 8 nucleotides matching TRBD1. Trimming cost V 2 bases and J 4 bases; bases outside gene matches: 3. CDR3 length equals 14 residues. Germline V gene data show CDR1 as SEHNR and CDR2 as FQNEAQ (reference sequence).

In its sample, this clone was seen once. The chain carries TRBV6-5 and TRBJ2-5; 8 nucleotides line up with TRBD2. The CDR3 loop spans 14 amino acids. The ends lost 6 bases at V and 1 base at J; junction bases unmatched: 4. Germline-derived CDR1 and CDR2 are MNHEY and SVGAGI. CDR3 loop: CASRPGGGQETQYF. The CDR3 DNA is TGTGCCAGCAGGCCCGGGGGGGGCCAAGAGACCCAGTACTTC.

The chain employs TRBV9 and TRBJ1-1; a weak D match, TRBD1 (5 bases). CDR1 and CDR2 from the germline V gene are SGDLS and YYNGEE. V dropped 1 base and J dropped 5 bases, with 12 bases sitting between them. The CDR3 totals 14 residues. The CDR3 DNA follows: TGTGCCAGCAGCGTAAAAATGGGGGGTACTGAAGCTTTCTTT. It yields the protein CASSVKMGGTEAFF. The entire variable domain, with the rest obtained from reference TRBV9 and TRBJ1-1, is as follows: DSGVTQTPKHLITATGQRVTLRCSPRSGDLSVYWYQQSLDQGLQFLIQYYNGEERAKGNILERFSAQQFPDLHSELNLSSLELGDSALYFCASSVKMGGTEAFFGQGTRLTVV.

This clone is a singleton in its sample. V usage is TRBV6-6 and J usage is TRBJ2-2, with D tentatively TRBD1 (5 bases). Trimming shortened V by 4 bases and J by 5 bases, and 8 bases separated the two germline ends. The CDR3 has 13 residues. CDR1 MNHNY and CDR2 SVGAGI come from the germline V gene (reference sequence). The CDR3: CASSFYRTGELFF. CDR3 nucleotides: TGTGCCAGCAGTTTCTACAGGACCGGGGAGCTGTTTTTT.

The gene calls are TRBV10-2 and TRBJ1-5; no firm D call. The CDR3 loop spans 13 amino acids. V lost 7 bases to trimming and J lost 0 bases, with 7 bases between them. Per germline, CDR1 WSHSY and CDR2 SAAADI. CDR3 sequence: CASMFSSNQPQHF. The CDR3 region has the DNA TGCGCCAGCATGTTTAGTAGCAATCAGCCCCAGCATTTT.

The gene calls are TRBV12-3 or TRBV12-4 and TRBJ2-7; a possible D gene is TRBD1 (6 bases). CDR3 length: 13 residues. Trimming cost V 3 bases and J 5 bases, with 11 bases left between them. CDR3 sequence (DNA): TGTGCCAGCAGTTTCCTAGGGGGAAACGAGCAGTACTTC. It is translated as CASSFLGGNEQYF.

This chain connects TRBV6-2 or TRBV6-3 to TRBJ2-6; tentative D call: TRBD2 (7 bases). V lost 6 bases to trimming and J lost 4 bases, with 19 bases between them. The CDR3 length is 17 residues. CDR1 is MNHEY and CDR2 is SVGEGT in the germline V gene. The CDR3 nucleotides are TGTGCCAGCAGATACAACTTCGGGGGGCCCGGGGCCAACGTCCTGACTTTC. Translated: CASRYNFGGPGANVLTF.

This rearrangement joins TRBV10-3 to TRBJ1-6, with D perhaps matching TRBD1 (6 bases). V was shortened by 4 bases and J by 5 bases, with 9 bases between the two germline ends. Germline V gives CDR1 ENHRY, CDR2 SYGVKD. This CDR3 spans 14 amino acids. The chain's CDR3 is CAISATGNNSPLHF. The CDR3 DNA reads as TGTGCCATCAGTGCTACAGGGAATAATTCACCCCTCCACTTT.

This CDR3 is CASSFPGQNSPLHF. The CDR3 nucleotides are TGTGCCAGCAGCTTTCCGGGACAGAATTCACCCCTCCACTTT. The gene calls are TRBV5-6 and TRBJ1-6, with 7 bases identical to TRBD1. Germline assignment: CDR1 SGHDT and CDR2 YYEEEE. CDR3 size: 14 residues. J lost 7 bases, V lost 2 bases, and 3 bases had no gene match.

This chain joins TRBV5-1 and TRBJ1-6; perhaps TRBD1 as D (5 bases). Germline V gene sequence: CDR1 SGHRS, CDR2 YFSETQ. This CDR3 is built from 13 residues. V lost 4 bases and J 9 bases, leaving 11 bases between the germline ends. The CDR3 spells CASSPGTTSPLHF. In DNA, the CDR3 is TGCGCCAGCAGCCCGGGGACGACTTCACCCCTCCACTTT.

This clone was seen only once. The chain couples TRBV20-1 to TRBJ1-5; 8 nucleotides agree with TRBD1. The germline CDR1 and CDR2 sequences are DFQATT and SNEGSKA (reference sequence). This CDR3 has 16 residues. J gave up 3 bases and V 3 bases, and 10 bases lay outside the gene matches. CDR3 in DNA: TGCAGTGCTAGTCCCTCCCCGACAGGGGCCAATCAGCCCCAGCATTTT. This codes for CSASPSPTGANQPQHF.

J is TRBJ1-3 and V is TRBV3-1 (or the pseudogene TRBV3-2), with D unclear. The germline CDR1 and CDR2 sequences are LGHDT and YNNKEL (reference sequence). V was clipped by 6 bases and J by 4 bases, with 16 bases between them. The CDR3 sequence is 15 residues long. CDR3 coding DNA: TGTGCCAGCAGGAATAATCCTTCTGGCGGAAACACCATATATTTT. It codes for CASRNNPSGGNTIYF.